The 19 T cell receptor beta chains below were found in one sample sequenced in a study of cytomegalovirus exposure and HLA in healthy donors. Measured with immunoSEQ multiplex PCR; TCRdb has only the in-frame clones, and not every one. The sample has roughly 300,000 clones, roughly 88% seen once. What was sequenced was PBMCs. Receptor source: a woman younger than 35 in good health and CMV-seronegative.

This chain links TRBV15 with TRBJ1-1; perhaps TRBD1 as D (6 bases). The length of the CDR3 is 14 residues. Germline V lookup: CDR1 LNHNV, CDR2 YYDKDF (reference sequence). Deletions cut 1 base from V and 7 bases from J, with 13 bases between. CDR3 protein: CATSRARGGFEAFF. The CDR3, as DNA: TGTGCCACCAGCAGAGCCAGGGGCGGGTTTGAAGCTTTCTTT.

The chain recombines TRBV7-2 with TRBJ2-7, with 7 nucleotides matching TRBD1. Germline-derived CDR1 and CDR2 are SGHTA and FQGNSA. The V and J ends lost 4 bases and 4 bases, in that order; junction bases with no gene match: 16. The CDR3 consists of 17 residues. CDR3 loop: CASSSPEGARFLYEQYF. The CDR3 DNA reads as TGTGCCAGCAGCTCCCCCGAGGGGGCGCGGTTTCTGTACGAGCAGTACTTC. Full variable domain (rest looked up from reference TRBV7-2 and TRBJ2-7): GAGVSQSPSNKVTEKGKDVELRCDPISGHTALYWYRQSLGQGLEFLIYFQGNSAPDKSGLPSDRFSAERTGGSVSTLTIQRTQQEDSAVYLCASSSPEGARFLYEQYFGPGTRLTVT.

The CDR3 spells CASSFPGYLPVRISTDTQYF. In DNA form, the CDR3 reads TGTGCCAGCAGTTTTCCGGGGTATCTCCCCGTGCGTATAAGCACAGATACGCAGTATTTT. V usage is TRBV27 and J usage is TRBJ2-3; weak D call: TRBD2 (5 bases). Trimming took off 3 bases at V and 0 bases at J, with 25 bases between the two ends. The CDR3 runs to 20 residues. CDR1 is MNHEY and CDR2 is SMNVEV in the germline V gene (reference sequence).

V is TRBV12-5 and J is TRBJ1-2, with a tentative D call TRBD1 (6 bases). Germline V gives CDR1 LGHNT, CDR2 FRNRAP. The V and J ends lost 1 base and 1 base respectively, with 16 bases between them. The CDR3 totals 17 residues. CDR3 loop: CASGLAGDKFGNYGYTF. DNA for the CDR3: TGTGCTAGTGGTTTGGCAGGGGACAAGTTCGGTAACTATGGCTACACCTTC.

The chain couples TRBV19 to TRBJ2-7; D might be TRBD1 (6 bases). Germline CDR1 is LNHDA and CDR2 is SQIVND (reference sequence). V lost 0 bases and J lost 0, with 9 bases in between. This CDR3 contains 15 residues. For the CDR3, the DNA is TGTGCCAGTAGTATAGAGACAGGTAGCTCCTACGAGCAGTACTTC. Translating gives CASSIETGSSYEQYF. Looking up the rest from reference TRBV19 and TRBJ2-7 gives the full variable domain: DGGITQSPKYLFRKEGQNVTLSCEQNLNHDAMYWYRQDPGQGLRLIYYSQIVNDFQKGDIAEGYSVSREKKESFPLTVTSAQKNPTAFYLCASSIETGSSYEQYFGPGTRLTVT.

This clone was observed a handful of times. V is TRBV5-6 and J is TRBJ1-2; TRBD1 agrees at 7 bases. This CDR3 region has 15 residues. Germline V CDR1 and CDR2: SGHDT, YYEEEE. J lost 4 bases, V lost 4 bases, and 10 bases had no gene match. CDR3 DNA sequence: TGTGCCAGCAGCCTGGGAAGACAGGGCGGCTATGGCTACACCTTC. Translating gives CASSLGRQGGYGYTF.

This clone was seen a single time. This chain joins TRBV25-1 and TRBJ1-4; D is possibly TRBD1 (5 bases). From germline, CDR1 is MGHDK and CDR2 SYGVNS. The V and J ends lost 1 base and 8 bases respectively, with 14 bases between them. The CDR3 sequence is 15 residues long. The CDR3 region is CASSELAGVVEKLFF. The CDR3 coding sequence is TGTGCCAGCAGTGAATTGGCGGGGGTGGTCGAAAAACTGTTTTTT.

The V gene is TRBV28, the J gene TRBJ2-7, with 9 positions matching TRBD2. This CDR3 has 15 amino acids. Germline trimming cut 2 bases from V and 3 bases from J; bases unmatched to any gene: 5. From germline, CDR1 is MDHEN and CDR2 SYDVKM. The CDR3 coding sequence is TGTGCCAGCAGTTTAAGTGGCGGGAGGGTCTACGAGCAGTACTTC. Amino acids: CASSLSGGRVYEQYF.

This clone was seen only a few times. This sample includes further DNA sequences coding for the same CDR3. CDR3 loop: CASSLDRGDTEAFF. The CDR3 coding sequence is TGCGCCAGCAGCTTGGACAGGGGGGACACTGAAGCTTTCTTT. The chain has TRBV5-1 and TRBJ1-1; 8 nucleotides align to TRBD1. The V gene's germline CDR1 is SGHRS and CDR2 YFSETQ. V lost 0 bases, J lost 3 bases, and 1 base stayed unmatched. The CDR3 sequence is 14 residues long.

This chain uses TRBV5-4 with TRBJ1-4; TRBD1 matches 10 bases. The germline gives CDR1 SGHNT, CDR2 YYREEE (reference sequence). The J segment lost 6 bases and the V segment lost 2 bases, leaving 1 base of the junction unmatched. This CDR3 has 14 residues. Here the CDR3 DNA reads TGTGCCAGCAGCTTCGGACAGGGGGATGAAAAACTGTTTTTT. Translation gives CASSFGQGDEKLFF.

Points on this clone: The identical CDR3 is also encoded by other nucleotide sequences in the sample. The chain's CDR3 is CASSFGGSSYNEQFF. CDR3 bases: TGTGCCAGCAGTTTCGGGGGGTCCTCCTACAATGAGCAGTTCTTC. The rearrangement links TRBV28 to TRBJ2-1, with 7 bases aligning to TRBD2. V dropped 3 bases and J dropped 0; count of bases not matched to a gene: 2. Germline lookup yields CDR1 MDHEN and CDR2 SYDVKM. The CDR3 length is 15 residues.

This chain connects TRBV19 to TRBJ2-1, with no clear D. Germline loops: CDR1 LNHDA, CDR2 SQIVND (reference sequence). With 3 bases removed from V and 5 bases from J, the gap between germline ends came to 11 bases. This CDR3 has 14 amino acids. The CDR3 here is CASSILPRHNEQFF. Written as DNA, the CDR3 is TGTGCCAGTAGTATTCTTCCTAGACACAATGAGCAGTTCTTC.

The chain carries TRBV27 and TRBJ2-7; possible D gene TRBD2, 5 bases. The V end lost 3 bases, the J end lost 3 bases, and 15 bases lay between the germline ends. Germline V gives CDR1 MNHEY, CDR2 SMNVEV (reference sequence). The CDR3 sequence is 15 residues long. The CDR3 DNA is TGTGCCAGCAGTTTCATCGGGGAGCCTGGCTACGAGCAGTACTTC. Protein sequence: CASSFIGEPGYEQYF.

The J gene is TRBJ2-5, the V gene TRBV2; the D is unclear. The CDR3 extends over 14 amino acids. CDR1 is SNHLY and CDR2 is FYNNEI in the germline V gene. V shed 1 base and J shed 4 bases, with 10 bases lying between them. CDR3 sequence reads: CASSEGFRRETQYF. Written as DNA, the CDR3 is TGTGCCAGCAGTGAAGGTTTCAGAAGAGAGACCCAGTACTTC.

This clone appeared once. The chain has TRBV5-1 and TRBJ2-7, with D maybe TRBD2 (5 bases). V lost 0 bases and J 3 bases, leaving 7 bases between the germline ends. The CDR3 consists of 13 residues. From germline, CDR1 is SGHRS and CDR2 YFSETQ. The CDR3 spells CASSLVGNYEQYF. In nucleotides, the CDR3 is TGCGCCAGCAGCTTGGTCGGGAACTACGAGCAGTACTTC.

This chain uses TRBV28 with TRBJ1-1, with TRBD1 identical over 9 bases. J was trimmed by 5 bases and V by 8 bases; bases with no gene match: 12. CDR3 length: 15 residues. Germline V gene data show CDR1 as MDHEN and CDR2 as SYDVKM. This CDR3 reads CASVGPGQGRTEAFF. In nucleotides, the CDR3 is TGTGCCAGCGTCGGCCCGGGACAGGGACGAACTGAAGCTTTCTTT.

V and J are TRBV19 and TRBJ1-2; 8 bases are shared with TRBD1. The CDR3 runs 17 residues. Germline CDR1 is LNHDA and CDR2 is SQIVND (reference sequence). J lost 6 bases, V lost 4 bases, and 16 bases had no gene match. CDR3: CASSTFYSGGTSHGYTF. In DNA form, the CDR3 reads TGTGCCAGTAGTACTTTCTACTCAGGGGGCACTTCCCATGGCTACACCTTC.

This clone was observed many times. The chain employs TRBV18 and TRBJ2-7, with 8 bases fitting TRBD2. Trimming removed 3 bases from V and 4 bases from J; junction bases left unmatched: 8. Germline V gene data show CDR1 as KGHSH and CDR2 as LQKENI. There are 15 residues in the CDR3. The CDR3: CASSPGTRDKYEQYF. The CDR3 nucleotides are TGTGCCAGCTCACCCGGGACTAGAGATAAGTACGAGCAGTACTTC.

Here the CDR3 reads CASRLSVEQFF. CDR3 DNA: TGTGCCAGCAGGTTGAGTGTTGAGCAGTTCTTC. The rearrangement uses TRBV6-5 and TRBJ2-1, with D unclear. The CDR3 consists of 11 residues. The V gene's germline CDR1 is MNHEY and CDR2 SVGAGI. Trimming stripped 6 bases from V and 9 bases from J, with 9 bases between.